This TCR beta chain was documented in a study of T cell responses to AZD1222 COVID-19 vaccine. General study findings and limits: Regions left unmutated in variants are reportedly the target of nearly half of spike-specific TCRs. Across spike, vaccine-associated CD4 TCRs were found, dominant at 160-218 and 743-854.

A word on this clone: What it recognizes is unknown. The same CDR3 can be traced to other DNA sequences in this sample.

Clones were read by immunoSEQ multiplex PCR, and TCRdb kept only the in-frame ones, dropping some. The table includes tens of thousands of clones, about 91% detected once. Germline lookup yields CDR1 MNHEY and CDR2 SMNVEV (reference sequence). This CDR3 comprises 14 residues. The V gene end was trimmed by 6 bases and the J gene end by 2 bases; junction bases not matched to a gene: 5. The starting material was peripheral blood, obtained on day 0 of AZD1222 vaccination. The TCR originated in an adult in good health. The gene calls are TRBV27 and TRBJ1-1, with 8 bases identical to TRBD1. Here the CDR3 DNA reads TGTGCCAGCAGCCCAGGGGGCCGTAACACTGAAGCTTTCTTT. It translates to CASSPGGRNTEAFF.